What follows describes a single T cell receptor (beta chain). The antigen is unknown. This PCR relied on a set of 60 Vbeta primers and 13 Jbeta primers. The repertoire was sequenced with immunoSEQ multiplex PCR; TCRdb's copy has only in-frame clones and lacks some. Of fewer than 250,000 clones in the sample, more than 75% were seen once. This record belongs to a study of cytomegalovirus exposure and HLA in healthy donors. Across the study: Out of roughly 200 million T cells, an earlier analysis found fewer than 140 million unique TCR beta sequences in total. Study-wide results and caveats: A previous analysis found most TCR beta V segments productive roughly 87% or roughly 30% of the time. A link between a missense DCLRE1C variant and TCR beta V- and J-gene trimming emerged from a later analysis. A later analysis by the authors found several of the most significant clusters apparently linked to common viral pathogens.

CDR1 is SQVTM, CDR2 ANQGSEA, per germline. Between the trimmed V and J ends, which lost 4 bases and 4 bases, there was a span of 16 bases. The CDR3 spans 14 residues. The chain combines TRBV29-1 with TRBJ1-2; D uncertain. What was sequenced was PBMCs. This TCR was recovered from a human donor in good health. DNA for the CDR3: TGCAGCGTTGTCCCGGCAGGACTGACCTATGGCTACACCTTC. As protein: CSVVPAGLTYGYTF. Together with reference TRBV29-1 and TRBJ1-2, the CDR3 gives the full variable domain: SAVISQKPSRDICQRGTSLTIQCQVDSQVTMMFWYRQQPGQSLTLIATANQGSEATYESGFVIDKFPISRPNLTFSTLTVSNMSPEDSSIYLCSVVPAGLTYGYTFGSGTRLTVV.